A single sample gave rise to the 11 T cell receptor beta chains below, sequenced in a study of beta chain features in type 1 diabetes. No antigen has been identified for these receptors. Expressed TCRB transcripts were sequenced after all isolated RNA was converted to cDNA. Some clones are missing from TCRdb's copy, which holds only in-frame ones; the method was immunoSEQ multiplex PCR. The table lists about 650,000 clones, roughly 12% of them singletons. Study results and caveats: All four CD4+ subsets of Type 1 diabetes patients contained TCRB CDR3s that were moderately but significantly shorter.

Sample: naive CD4+ T cells from blood. The receptors shown here come from a man under 40 with type 1 diabetes.

The chain combines TRBV19 with TRBJ1-1; 8 positions agree with TRBD1. The junction had 13 bases not matched to a gene; V was cut back by 5 bases and J by 5 bases. The germline gives CDR1 LNHDA, CDR2 SQIVND (reference sequence). CDR3 length: 16 residues. CDR3 nucleotides: TGTGCCAGTAGTCCCAGGGGGCGAGTTGGGTCGACTGAAGCTTTCTTT. It is translated as CASSPRGRVGSTEAFF.

This clone was found a few times. The chain carries TRBV7-2 and TRBJ2-1, with D uncertain. The V end was cut by 5 bases, the J end by 10 bases, with 12 bases between. The CDR3 contains 12 residues. CDR1 and CDR2 (germline): SGHTA, FQGNSA. In DNA, the CDR3 is TGTGCCAGCAGCCCCCAGTTTGGCGAGCAGTTCTTC. Translated, it gives CASSPQFGEQFF.

This clone has more than one count but fewer than ten. The chain recombines TRBV18 with TRBJ1-2; D uncertain. CDR3 length: 13 residues. Trimming cost V 5 bases and J 1 base, with 8 bases left between them. Germline CDR1 KGHSH, CDR2 LQKENI. The CDR3 sequence is CASSRALNYGYTF. CDR3 DNA sequence: TGTGCCAGCTCAAGGGCACTTAACTATGGCTACACCTTC.

This clone was seen a handful of times. Other DNA sequences of this sample code for an identical CDR3. The chain uses TRBV6-5 and TRBJ1-2; D gene unclear. Germline assignment: CDR1 MNHEY and CDR2 SVGAGI. This CDR3 is built from 14 residues. V dropped 6 bases and J dropped 0 bases, with 11 bases sitting between them. Written as DNA, the CDR3 is TGTGCCAGCAGCCGACAAGGACCTAACTATGGCTACACCTTC. Translating it yields CASSRQGPNYGYTF.

This clone has a handful of counts. The rearrangement joins TRBV6-5 to TRBJ1-5; the match to TRBD1 covers 7 bases. V lost 8 bases, J lost 5 bases, and 12 bases stayed unmatched. Germline V gene lookup returns CDR1 MNHEY and CDR2 SVGAGI. This CDR3 contains 15 residues. The CDR3, as DNA: TGTGCCAGCTGGGAGGGGGCGAGGGTATATCAGCCCCAGCATTTT. Translated: CASWEGARVYQPQHF.

This clone has a handful of counts. This chain connects TRBV7-3 to TRBJ2-3; D is perhaps TRBD2 (5 bases). CDR1 is SGHTA, CDR2 FQGTGA, per germline. This CDR3 has 15 amino acids. V lost 2 bases to trimming and J lost 4 bases, with 13 bases between them. For the CDR3, the DNA is TGTGCCAGCAGCTTAGGACTTCCCAACGCAGATACGCAGTATTTT. Translating gives CASSLGLPNADTQYF.

V and J are TRBV5-8 and TRBJ1-1; D call uncertain. Between the trimmed V and J ends, which lost 4 bases and 3 bases, there was a span of 10 bases. The CDR3 extends over 13 amino acids. Germline CDR1 is SGHTS and CDR2 is YDEGEE. The CDR3 nucleotides are TGTGCCAGCAGCCGGGAGCGTGACACTGAAGCTTTCTTT. As protein: CASSRERDTEAFF.

This clone came up a few times. The rearrangement uses TRBV7-9 and TRBJ1-4; unclear D gene. In germline, CDR1 is SEHNR, CDR2 FQNEAQ (reference sequence). Trimming pared 1 base from V and 12 bases from J, leaving 21 bases between. The CDR3 sequence is 16 residues long. The CDR3, as DNA: TGTGCCAGCAGCTTAGGGGCGGGCGCCGGTTGGGGAGAACTGTTTTTT. Its translation: CASSLGAGAGWGELFF.

This clone was counted a few times. The chain combines TRBV2 with TRBJ2-5; TRBD2 is a possible D gene (6 bases). Germline V gives CDR1 SNHLY, CDR2 FYNNEI. The V gene lost 6 bases and the J gene lost 4 bases, with 9 bases spanning the gap. CDR3 size: 12 residues. This CDR3 is CASSLAIETQYF. For the CDR3, the DNA is TGTGCCAGCAGCCTAGCGATAGAGACCCAGTACTTC.

The chain employs TRBV7-2 and TRBJ2-7; D gene unclear. Germline lookup yields CDR1 SGHTA and CDR2 FQGNSA. The CDR3 runs to 14 residues. The V end lost 5 bases, the J end lost 2 bases, and 13 bases lay between the germline ends. Here the CDR3 DNA reads TGTGCCAGCAGCCCTAGACCCGGAGCCTACGAGCAGTACTTC. Amino acids: CASSPRPGAYEQYF.

The chain has TRBV19 and TRBJ2-2; 13 bases are shared with TRBD2. With 6 bases clipped from V and 5 bases from J, the junction kept 9 bases outside the gene matches. The CDR3 spans 17 residues. Germline CDR1 and CDR2: LNHDA and SQIVND (reference sequence). Written as DNA, the CDR3 is TGTGCCAGTAGGGCCGGGACTAGCGGGGTTGGGACCGGGGAGCTGTTTTTT. Its protein is CASRAGTSGVGTGELFF. The full variable domain, rest sourced from reference TRBV19 and TRBJ2-2, is DGGITQSPKYLFRKEGQNVTLSCEQNLNHDAMYWYRQDPGQGLRLIYYSQIVNDFQKGDIAEGYSVSREKKESFPLTVTSAQKNPTAFYLCASRAGTSGVGTGELFFGEGSRLTVL.